The entry below describes one T cell receptor (beta chain). The sample is drawn from a study of T cell changes during pregnancy in multiple sclerosis. Sequencing was performed with immunoSEQ multiplex PCR; in TCRdb, only in-frame clones are kept and a portion is missing. The data hold fewer than 45,000 clones, with roughly 92% observed a single time. With 4 bases clipped from V and 0 bases from J, the junction kept 9 bases outside the gene matches. Germline loops: CDR1 SGDLS, CDR2 YYNGEE. This CDR3 has 16 amino acids. The rearrangement joins TRBV9 to TRBJ1-1; 7 positions match TRBD1. The source is a female donor with multiple sclerosis, enrolled in a pregnancy study. The input for sequencing was CD4+ T cells from peripheral blood mononuclear cells, taken in the first trimester of pregnancy. CDR3 bases: TGTGCCAGCAGCCCCCGCGGTGGGACAGTGAACACTGAAGCTTTCTTT. This gives the protein CASSPRGGTVNTEAFF.